This T cell receptor (beta chain) was identified in a study of regulatory T cells in long-lasting Graves disease. With iRepertoire HTBI primers and Arm-PCR of CDR3 regions, TCR beta libraries were built. Via MiXCR, TCRdb re-called the multiplex PCR reads, giving one row per CDR3 protein. Found here are around 360,000 distinct CDR3 sequences, 15% to 20% of them singletons; the top ten hold 20%. Germline V gives CDR1 SQVTM, CDR2 ANQGSEA. The J segment lost 5 bases and the V segment lost 5 bases, leaving 5 bases of the junction unmatched. This CDR3 region has 13 residues. General observations from the study: Compared with new cases, persistent Graves' patients showed reduced TCR diversity.

In this sample, this clonotype turned up many times. Its target is unknown. The time point is: newly diagnosed GD, antithyroid drugs for less than 3 months. RNA isolated from PBMCs was used to make the TCR library. The same specimen was also included in a second study, on T cells in Graves' hyperthyroidism and ophthalmopathy. That publication notes: First-round RT-PCR with HTBI primers amplified the TCR CDR3 region.

The receptor's source is a woman between 18 and 30 years old with Graves disease. J is TRBJ2-7 and V is TRBV29-1, with TRBD1 identical over 11 bases. The input for sequencing was peripheral blood mononuclear cells (PBMCs), taken at new diagnosis, from a patient treated with antithyroid drugs. In DNA, the CDR3 is TGCAGCGTTTCCAGGACAGGGGGCCACGAGCAGTACTTC. Translation: CSVSRTGGHEQYF.